This paragraph covers one T cell receptor beta chain sequence. This sample is part of a study of blood T cell repertoires in COVID-19. The age range of participants was about 18 to 100 years, with residence in under 25 US areas. Categorization into cohorts depended on clinical history that participants reported. This CDR3 has 15 residues. V gave up 5 bases and J gave up 5 bases; unmatched junction bases: 9. Germline values: CDR1 PRHDT, CDR2 FYEKMQ (reference sequence). Original analysis: Nucleated cell number was recorded as an estimate derived from reference gene primer amplification. Sequencing used immunoSEQ multiplex PCR; TCRdb keeps in-frame clones, though not all of them. For V, J and clone size, that table is used; D and trimming come from the DNA. The sample comprises 230,000 or so clones, approximately 85% of which are singletons, and around 6.3% rests with the top ten.

This sequence joins TRBV13 and TRBJ1-2, with 9 bases fitting TRBD1. Material for sequencing was PBMCs or T cells enriched from blood (not recorded which). The TCR sequence derives from a woman in her fifties or sixties who had been exposed to COVID-19. The DNA of the CDR3 is TGTGCCAGCAGCCCTCGGACAGGGGACGGATATGGCTACACCTTC. It specifies CASSPRTGDGYGYTF.